Listed below are T cell receptor beta chains from one sample, sequenced in a study of shared clonotypes between healthy human individuals. Clones were sequenced by immunoSEQ multiplex PCR, and TCRdb holds only the in-frame ones, with some missing. Of 2 million to 2.5 million clones in the sample, approximately 93% are singletons; the top ten hold 0.3% to 0.4%. Sequencing was carried out using naive CD4+ T cells from PBMCs. Every receptor here comes from a man aged 18-30 years in good health. Some clones in this sample may be carry-over from other donors' samples. The CDR3 runs from the conserved cysteine through the conserved F or W. Each record gives: CDR3 DNA, CDR3 protein, D gene, J gene, clone size, V gene. A D gene is named only where the DNA matches it firmly. For some rows the clone size is stated as once, few or many, or as a class when expanded; others skip it.

TGTGCTAGTGGTTTGATGGGACTAGCGGGAATTACAGATACGCAGTATTTT | CASGLMGLAGITDTQYF | TRBD2 | TRBJ2-3 | - | TRBV12-5
TGCGCCAGCAGCCAATTTGGGGGGGTAGTCAGTCAAGAGACCCAGTACTTC | CASSQFGGVVSQETQYF | TRBD2 | TRBJ2-5 | - | TRBV4-1
TGTGCCAGCAGTTTGGTAGGGGGCCCTAACTATGGCTACACCTTC | CASSLVGGPNYGYTF | TRBD1 | TRBJ1-2 | - | TRBV27
TGCGCCAGCAGCTCAGAACTAGGAGATACGCAGTATTTT | CASSSELGDTQYF | - | TRBJ2-3 | - | TRBV5-1
TGTGCCAGCACGAGACAGAACACAGATACGCAGTATTTT | CASTRQNTDTQYF | - | TRBJ2-3 | - | TRBV28
TGTGCCAGCAGCTTAGGATCCTCGAGGCGAGCGAACACCGGGGAGCTGTTTTTT | CASSLGSSRRANTGELFF | - | TRBJ2-2 | once | TRBV7-3
TGTGCCAGTAGTTCTGAAGAAGAGACCCAGTACTTC | CASSSEEETQYF | - | TRBJ2-5 | - | TRBV19
TGTGCCAGTAGTATGGGGACAGAGCCGGACTACGAGCAGTACTTC | CASSMGTEPDYEQYF | TRBD1 | TRBJ2-7 | - | TRBV19
TGTGCCAGCTCCGTGGGCGGAGAGACCCAGTACTTC | CASSVGGETQYF | - | TRBJ2-5 | - | TRBV25-1
TGTGCCAGCTCCCCCGCTAAAATACAGGGGGCCGGTGAGCAGTTCTTC | CASSPAKIQGAGEQFF | TRBD1 | TRBJ2-1 | - | TRBV18
TGTGCCAGCAGAAGTCGGACAGGGGGCTCTGGAAACACCATATATTTT | CASRSRTGGSGNTIYF | TRBD1 | TRBJ1-3 | - | TRBV2
TGCGCCAGCAGCCAAGACGGGAACACTGAAGCTTTCTTT | CASSQDGNTEAFF | - | TRBJ1-1 | - | TRBV7-9
TGTGCCATCAGTGCGGGACTAGCGGGAGGGCCTTCCGTCAATGAGCAGTTCTTC | CAISAGLAGGPSVNEQFF | TRBD2 | TRBJ2-1 | - | TRBV10-3
TGTGCCAGCAGCGTAAAACCGGGACTAGCGGGAGGTGGGACCTACGAGCAGTACTTC | CASSVKPGLAGGGTYEQYF | TRBD2 | TRBJ2-7 | - | TRBV5-4
TGTGCCAGCAGCTTACGCCCTAGGGGGATATACAATGAGCGGTTCTTC | CASSLRPRGIYNERFF | - | TRBJ2-1 | - | TRBV7-9
TGTGCCAGCAAACTACAGGTTGGCAGATCCTACGAGCAGTACTTC | CASKLQVGRSYEQYF | - | TRBJ2-7 | - | TRBV6-5
TGTGCCTGGAGCGATGGACCGAGGTCTGAAAAACTGTTTTTT | CAWSDGPRSEKLFF | - | TRBJ1-4 | - | TRBV30
TGTGCCAGCTCCTGGCGGGACAGGAAAAACATTCAGTACTTC | CASSWRDRKNIQYF | TRBD1 | TRBJ2-4 | - | TRBV18
TGTGCCAGCAGCACCGGACAGGGGCTCAACGAGCAGTACTTC | CASSTGQGLNEQYF | TRBD1 | TRBJ2-7 | once | TRBV7-9
TGTGCCTGTTTCGGGCGGGAGACGGGTGAGCAGTTCTTC | CACFGRETGEQFF | TRBD2 | TRBJ2-1 | - | TRBV30
TGCGCCAGCAGCCAATTCGCAGGGGTTGGGAATGAGCAGTTCTTC | CASSQFAGVGNEQFF | - | TRBJ2-1 | - | TRBV4-1
TGCGCCAGCAGCCAGCCCAGGAGAGCGAACACCGGGGAGCTGTTTTTT | CASSQPRRANTGELFF | - | TRBJ2-2 | - | TRBV4-1
TGCGCCAGCAGCTTGGTAGGCCCGGAACTCTCTGGAAACACCATATATTTT | CASSLVGPELSGNTIYF | - | TRBJ1-3 | - | TRBV5-1
TGTGCCAGCAGTGGGGGGACAGGGGCTGTCAATGAGCAGTTCTTC | CASSGGTGAVNEQFF | TRBD1 | TRBJ2-1 | - | TRBV6-1
TGTGCCAGCTCACCAGTCATAAACGGCAATCAGCCCCAGCATTTT | CASSPVINGNQPQHF | - | TRBJ1-5 | - | TRBV18
TGTGCCAGCAGTCCGACAGGGGTGAGGAGCACCGGGGAGCTGTTTTTT | CASSPTGVRSTGELFF | TRBD1 | TRBJ2-2 | - | TRBV6-4
TGCGCCAGCTCATCTGCGGAGGGGAGATATAGCAATCAGCCCCAGCATTTT | CASSSAEGRYSNQPQHF | - | TRBJ1-5 | - | TRBV10-2
TGCGCCAGCAGCGTTACAGGGGCGCGGGGCACTGAAGCTTTCTTT | CASSVTGARGTEAFF | TRBD1 | TRBJ1-1 | - | TRBV5-1
TGCGCCAGCAGCCAAGATGGGCTAGCGGGAGTCAACGAGCAGTACTTC | CASSQDGLAGVNEQYF | TRBD2 | TRBJ2-7 | - | TRBV4-3
TGTGCCAGCAGACTCCAACCGGGGATCCAAGAGACCCAGTACTTC | CASRLQPGIQETQYF | - | TRBJ2-5 | - | TRBV28
TGTGCCAGCAGGGGGAACACCGGGGAGCTGTTTTTT | CASRGNTGELFF | - | TRBJ2-2 | - | TRBV2
TGCGCCAGCAGCTTGGCAGCTGGTCGCACAGATACGCAGTATTTT | CASSLAAGRTDTQYF | - | TRBJ2-3 | - | TRBV5-1
TGCGCCAGCAGCCCCGAGGGAGGCAGGGCGAACACCGGGGAGCTGTTTTTT | CASSPEGGRANTGELFF | - | TRBJ2-2 | - | TRBV5-1
TGCGCCAGCAGCTTCTTAGCGGGAGTCAACACCGGGGAGCTGTTTTTT | CASSFLAGVNTGELFF | TRBD2 | TRBJ2-2 | - | TRBV5-1
TGTGCCAGCAGCTCCCATCTTAGGGGAGGGGAGCTGTTTTTT | CASSSHLRGGELFF | - | TRBJ2-2 | - | TRBV13
TGTGCCAGCAGCTTGGCCTTACAGGGGGAGCAGTTCTTC | CASSLALQGEQFF | TRBD1 | TRBJ2-1 | - | TRBV5-5
TGTGCCAGCAGCTTTACAGGGTCCGGCCTCGAGCAGTACTTC | CASSFTGSGLEQYF | - | TRBJ2-7 | - | TRBV5-5
TGTGCCAGCAGCTTAGCGGTGGTGGCTCCCGGTTTAGCGGGAGGTGGCTCAGAGACCCAGTACTTC | CASSLAVVAPGLAGGGSETQYF | TRBD2 | TRBJ2-5 | - | TRBV7-6
TGTGCCAGTAGTCTGACAGTGCAGATCCACAAAAACATTCAGTACTTC | CASSLTVQIHKNIQYF | - | TRBJ2-4 | - | TRBV19
TGCGCCAGCAGCTTGGGGCCGACTTGGGATTCCGAGCAGTACTTC | CASSLGPTWDSEQYF | - | TRBJ2-7 | - | TRBV5-1
TGCAGCGTTGATACTAGCGGGAGTTCAGATACGCAGTATTTT | CSVDTSGSSDTQYF | TRBD2 | TRBJ2-3 | - | TRBV29-1
TGCGCCAGCAGTGCGAGGGACATCACAGATACGCAGTATTTT | CASSARDITDTQYF | - | TRBJ2-3 | - | TRBV10-1
TGTGCCAGCACTCCCCGGGACACCTACTCTGGAAACACCATATATTTT | CASTPRDTYSGNTIYF | - | TRBJ1-3 | - | TRBV6-6
TGTGCCAGCAGGGGAGCCGGCGGTCCCCAGCATTTT | CASRGAGGPQHF | - | TRBJ1-5 | - | TRBV27
TGTGCCATCAGTAAAACCGGTTCCCAAGAGACCCAGTACTTC | CAISKTGSQETQYF | - | TRBJ2-5 | - | TRBV10-3
TGTGCCAGCAGTGTTGGGACAGGGAGCACCGGGGAGCTGTTTTTT | CASSVGTGSTGELFF | TRBD1 | TRBJ2-2 | once | TRBV6-4
TGCAGCGCGAGGCAAGGCCTACCCTACAATGAGCAGTTCTTC | CSARQGLPYNEQFF | - | TRBJ2-1 | - | TRBV29-1
TGTGCCAGCAGCCGGACTAGCGGGAGGGTCTACGAGCAGTACTTC | CASSRTSGRVYEQYF | TRBD2 | TRBJ2-7 | - | TRBV7-8
TGTGCCAGCAGCTCCCTGGGCGGAGGAGGCGAAAAACTGTTTTTT | CASSSLGGGGEKLFF | - | TRBJ1-4 | - | TRBV7-9
TGTGCCAGTAGTATAGGTCGGAGCCGGGGCACTGAAGCTTTCTTT | CASSIGRSRGTEAFF | - | TRBJ1-1 | - | TRBV19
TGCAGTGCCGGACCCTACAATGAGCAGTTCTTC | CSAGPYNEQFF | - | TRBJ2-1 | - | TRBV20-1
TGCGCCAGCAGCCAAGGAAGACAGGGGGACTCTGGAAACACCATATATTTT | CASSQGRQGDSGNTIYF | TRBD1 | TRBJ1-3 | - | TRBV4-1
TGTGCCAGCAGCCGAACCGGGACTAGGGCGTCTGAGCAGTTCTTC | CASSRTGTRASEQFF | TRBD2 | TRBJ2-1 | - | TRBV7-3
TGCGGAACCGGGAGACAAGGGGAGACCCAGTACTTC | CGTGRQGETQYF | - | TRBJ2-5 | - | TRBV29-1